These 8 T cell receptor beta chains were sequenced from one sample in a study of blood T cells in healthy people across ages. Then a second PCR, running roughly 6 to 12 cycles, was carried out with a sample-barcoded 5' primer and a J-beta primer mix. One entry per CDR3 protein results from TCRdb running MiXCR on the 5' RACE reads. This sample has approximately 800,000 distinct CDR3 sequences; just under 25% occur once, and the top ten carry approximately 3.7%. Another study also made use of these data, one on T cells of mothers and their children.

Input material: blood. The receptors were gathered from a boy aged 5-17 years in good health.

This clonotype appeared a few times. This rearrangement joins TRBV7-9 to TRBJ2-5; 10 bases match TRBD1. The CDR3 runs 15 residues. Germline V lookup: CDR1 SEHNR, CDR2 FQNEAQ (reference sequence). V shed 5 bases and J 5 bases; nucleotides not matched to a gene: 8. The CDR3, as DNA: TGTGCCAGCAGCCCAGACAGGGGGCTTGGGGAGACCCAGTACTTC. Protein product: CASSPDRGLGETQYF.

The chain joins TRBV6-5 to TRBJ1-2, with 8 bases matching TRBD1. The ends lost 2 bases at V and 8 bases at J; junction bases unmatched: 10. The CDR3 sequence is 15 residues long. The germline CDR1 and CDR2 sequences are MNHEY and SVGAGI. The CDR3 reads CASSYGGQGLRGYTF. The CDR3 nucleotides are TGTGCCAGCAGTTACGGTGGACAGGGTTTGAGGGGCTACACCTTC.

V is TRBV7-3 and J is TRBJ1-1, with D hard to call. CDR3 length: 16 residues. Trimming removed 2 bases at V and 6 bases at J, with 19 bases between. CDR1 is SGHTA, CDR2 FQGTGA, per germline. In DNA form, the CDR3 reads TGTGCCAGCAGCTTAGCCGTGGCGAGGGCAAGGTCTGAAGCTTTCTTT. The encoded protein is CASSLAVARARSEAFF.

CDR3 loop: CASSLFGKQETAYNEQFF. The CDR3 DNA follows: TGTGCCAGCAGCTTATTTGGTAAGCAGGAGACTGCCTACAATGAGCAGTTCTTC. The chain carries TRBV7-8 and TRBJ2-1; no clear D gene. The CDR3 is 18 amino acids. Germline-derived CDR1 and CDR2 are SGHVS and FQNEAQ. V was trimmed by 2 bases and J by 2 bases, leaving 19 bases between them.

This sequence joins TRBV4-1 and TRBJ2-3, with D perhaps TRBD2 (6 bases). Germline lookup yields CDR1 MGHRA and CDR2 YSYEKL. V was shortened by 0 bases and J by 8 bases, with 9 bases between the two germline ends. The CDR3 spans 13 residues. The CDR3 sequence is CASSQDPAGTQYF. For the CDR3, the DNA is TGCGCCAGCAGCCAAGACCCAGCGGGTACGCAGTATTTT.

This clonotype showed up just a few times. The genes are TRBV12-3 or TRBV12-4 and TRBJ1-1; the D is unclear. The length of the CDR3 is 15 residues. V was shortened by 3 bases and J by 0 bases, with 11 bases between the two germline ends. The CDR3 region is CASSFDLRMNTEAFF. CDR3 nucleotides: TGTGCCAGCAGTTTTGACTTGCGGATGAACACTGAAGCTTTCTTT.

J is TRBJ1-3 and V is TRBV5-6; perhaps TRBD1 as D (5 bases). Germline-derived CDR1 and CDR2 are SGHDT and YYEEEE. V shed 4 bases and J shed 2 bases, with 10 bases lying between them. The CDR3 is 14 amino acids. CDR3 amino acids: CASSPGGPGNTIYF. The DNA for the CDR3 is TGTGCCAGCAGCCCTGGGGGTCCTGGAAACACCATATATTTT.

V usage is TRBV12-3 or TRBV12-4 and J usage is TRBJ2-5; D is unclear. The V end lost 0 bases, the J end lost 7 bases, and 9 bases lay between the germline ends. The CDR3 loop spans 13 amino acids. The CDR3 nucleotides read TGTGCCAGCAGTTTAGCGATTCGGCGGACCCAGTACTTC. Protein sequence: CASSLAIRRTQYF.